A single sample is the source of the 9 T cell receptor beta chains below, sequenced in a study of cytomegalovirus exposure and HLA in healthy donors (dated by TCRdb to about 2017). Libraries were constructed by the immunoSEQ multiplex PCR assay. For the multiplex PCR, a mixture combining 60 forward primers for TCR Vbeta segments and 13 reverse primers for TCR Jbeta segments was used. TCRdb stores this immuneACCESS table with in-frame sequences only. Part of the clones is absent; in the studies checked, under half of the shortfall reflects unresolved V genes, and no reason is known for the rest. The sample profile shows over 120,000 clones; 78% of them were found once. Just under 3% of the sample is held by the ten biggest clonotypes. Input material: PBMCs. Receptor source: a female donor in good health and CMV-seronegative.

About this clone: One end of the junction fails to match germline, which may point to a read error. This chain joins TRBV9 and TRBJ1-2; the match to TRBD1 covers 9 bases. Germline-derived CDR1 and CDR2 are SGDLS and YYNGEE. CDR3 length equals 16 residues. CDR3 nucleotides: TGTGCCAGCAGCGTAGGGACAGGGGAACCGCTATGGGGCTACCCCTTC. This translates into CASSVGTGEPLWGYPF.

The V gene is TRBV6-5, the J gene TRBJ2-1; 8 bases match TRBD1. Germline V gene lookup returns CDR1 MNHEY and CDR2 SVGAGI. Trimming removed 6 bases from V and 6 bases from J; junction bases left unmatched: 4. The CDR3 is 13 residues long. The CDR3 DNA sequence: TGTGCCAGCAGGGGACAGGTAATCAATGAGCAGTTCTTC. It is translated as CASRGQVINEQFF.

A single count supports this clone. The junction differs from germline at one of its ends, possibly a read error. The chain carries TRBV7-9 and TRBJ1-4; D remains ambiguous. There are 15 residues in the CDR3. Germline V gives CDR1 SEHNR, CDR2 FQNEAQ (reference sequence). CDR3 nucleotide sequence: TGTTCCAGCAGCCCGAGCTCTGGAACTAATGAAAAACTGTTTTTT. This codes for CSSSPSSGTNEKLFF.

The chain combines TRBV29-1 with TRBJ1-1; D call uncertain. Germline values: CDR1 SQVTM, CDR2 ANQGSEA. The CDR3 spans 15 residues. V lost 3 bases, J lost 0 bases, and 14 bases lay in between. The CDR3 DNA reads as TGCAGCGTTGACGGGATGGGAAACATGAACACTGAAGCTTTCTTT. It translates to CSVDGMGNMNTEAFF.

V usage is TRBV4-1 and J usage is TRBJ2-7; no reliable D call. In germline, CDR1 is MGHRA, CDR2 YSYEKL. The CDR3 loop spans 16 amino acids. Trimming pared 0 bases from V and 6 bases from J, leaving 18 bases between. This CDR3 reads CASSQDRAAQAGEQYF. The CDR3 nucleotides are TGCGCCAGCAGCCAAGATAGAGCAGCTCAGGCTGGCGAGCAGTACTTC.

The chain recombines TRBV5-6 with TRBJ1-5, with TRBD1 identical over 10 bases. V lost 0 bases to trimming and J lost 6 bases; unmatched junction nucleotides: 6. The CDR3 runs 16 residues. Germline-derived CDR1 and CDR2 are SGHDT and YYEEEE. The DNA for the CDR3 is TGTGCCAGCAGCTTGGCCGTTGGACAGGGGGTTCAGCCCCAGCATTTT. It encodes CASSLAVGQGVQPQHF.

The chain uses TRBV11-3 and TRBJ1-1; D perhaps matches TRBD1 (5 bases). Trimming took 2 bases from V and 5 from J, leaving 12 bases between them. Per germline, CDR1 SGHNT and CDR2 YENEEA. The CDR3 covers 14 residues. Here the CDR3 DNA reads TGTGCCAGCAGCTTAAGCAGGGAGGGAACTGAAGCTTTCTTT. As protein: CASSLSREGTEAFF.

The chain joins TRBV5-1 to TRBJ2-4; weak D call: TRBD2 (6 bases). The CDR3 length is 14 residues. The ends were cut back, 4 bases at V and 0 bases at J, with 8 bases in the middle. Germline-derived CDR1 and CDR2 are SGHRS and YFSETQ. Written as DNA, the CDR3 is TGCGCCAGCAGCGTGGGACTAGCCAAAAACATTCAGTACTTC. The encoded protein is CASSVGLAKNIQYF.

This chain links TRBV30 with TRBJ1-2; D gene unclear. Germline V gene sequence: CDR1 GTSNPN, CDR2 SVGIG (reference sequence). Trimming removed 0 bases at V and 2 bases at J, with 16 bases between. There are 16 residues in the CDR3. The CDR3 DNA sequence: TGTGCCTGGAGTGTTTATCCGGCGAAACTAAACTATGGCTACACCTTC. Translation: CAWSVYPAKLNYGYTF.